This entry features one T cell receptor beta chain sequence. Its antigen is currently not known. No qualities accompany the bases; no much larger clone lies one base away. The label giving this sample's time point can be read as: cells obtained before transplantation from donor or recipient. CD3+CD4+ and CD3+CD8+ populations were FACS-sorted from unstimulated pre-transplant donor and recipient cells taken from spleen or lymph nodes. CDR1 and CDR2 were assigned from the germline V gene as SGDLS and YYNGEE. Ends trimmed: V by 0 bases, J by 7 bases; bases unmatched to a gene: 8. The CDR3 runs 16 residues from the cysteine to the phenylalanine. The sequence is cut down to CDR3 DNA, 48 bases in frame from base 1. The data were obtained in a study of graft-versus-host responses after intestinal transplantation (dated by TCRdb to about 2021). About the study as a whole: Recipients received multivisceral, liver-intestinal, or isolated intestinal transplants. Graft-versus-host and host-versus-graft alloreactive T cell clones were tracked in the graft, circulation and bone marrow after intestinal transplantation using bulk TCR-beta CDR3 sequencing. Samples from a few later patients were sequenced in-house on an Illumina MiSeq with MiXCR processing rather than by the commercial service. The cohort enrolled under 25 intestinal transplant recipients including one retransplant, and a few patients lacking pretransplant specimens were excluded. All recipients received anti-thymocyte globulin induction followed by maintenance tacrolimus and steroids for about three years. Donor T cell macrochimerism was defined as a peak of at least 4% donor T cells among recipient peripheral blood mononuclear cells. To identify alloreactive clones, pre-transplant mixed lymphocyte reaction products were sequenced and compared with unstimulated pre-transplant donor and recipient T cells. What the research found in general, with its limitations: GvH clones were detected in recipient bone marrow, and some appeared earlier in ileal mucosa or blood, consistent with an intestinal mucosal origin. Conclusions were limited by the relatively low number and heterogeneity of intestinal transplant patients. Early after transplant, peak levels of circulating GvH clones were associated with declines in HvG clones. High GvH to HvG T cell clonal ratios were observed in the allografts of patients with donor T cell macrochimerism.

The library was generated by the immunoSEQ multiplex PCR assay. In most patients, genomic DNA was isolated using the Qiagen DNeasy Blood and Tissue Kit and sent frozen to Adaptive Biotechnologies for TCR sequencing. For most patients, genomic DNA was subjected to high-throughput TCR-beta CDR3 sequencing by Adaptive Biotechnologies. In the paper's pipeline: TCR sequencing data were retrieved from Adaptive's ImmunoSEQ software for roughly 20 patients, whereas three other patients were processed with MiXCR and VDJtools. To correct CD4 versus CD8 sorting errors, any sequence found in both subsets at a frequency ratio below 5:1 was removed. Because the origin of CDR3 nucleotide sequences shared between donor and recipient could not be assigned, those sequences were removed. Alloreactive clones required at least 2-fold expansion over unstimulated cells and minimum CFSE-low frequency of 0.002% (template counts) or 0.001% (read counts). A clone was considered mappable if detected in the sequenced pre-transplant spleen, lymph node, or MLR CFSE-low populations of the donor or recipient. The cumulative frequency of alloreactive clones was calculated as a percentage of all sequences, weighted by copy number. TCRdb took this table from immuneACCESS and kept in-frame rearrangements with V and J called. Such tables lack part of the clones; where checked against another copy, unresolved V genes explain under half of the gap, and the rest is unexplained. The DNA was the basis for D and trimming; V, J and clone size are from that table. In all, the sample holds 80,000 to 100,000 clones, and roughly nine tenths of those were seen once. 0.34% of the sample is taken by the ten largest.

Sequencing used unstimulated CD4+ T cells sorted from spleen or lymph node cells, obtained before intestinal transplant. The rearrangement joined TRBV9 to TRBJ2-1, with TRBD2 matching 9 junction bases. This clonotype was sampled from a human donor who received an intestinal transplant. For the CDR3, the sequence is CASSVDAGGLLNEQFF. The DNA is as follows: TGTGCCAGCAGCGTAGATGCGGGAGGGCTCTTGAATGAGCAGTTCTTC.